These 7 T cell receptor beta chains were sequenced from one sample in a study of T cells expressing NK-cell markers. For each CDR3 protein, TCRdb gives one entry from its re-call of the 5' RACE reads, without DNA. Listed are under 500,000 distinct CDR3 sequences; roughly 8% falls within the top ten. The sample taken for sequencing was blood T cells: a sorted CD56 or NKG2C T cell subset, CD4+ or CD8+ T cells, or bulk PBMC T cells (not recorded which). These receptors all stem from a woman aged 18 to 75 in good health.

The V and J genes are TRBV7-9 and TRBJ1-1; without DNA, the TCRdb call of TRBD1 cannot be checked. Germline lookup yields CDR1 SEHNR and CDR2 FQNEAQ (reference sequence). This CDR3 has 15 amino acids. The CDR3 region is CASSLGTQGKTEAFF.

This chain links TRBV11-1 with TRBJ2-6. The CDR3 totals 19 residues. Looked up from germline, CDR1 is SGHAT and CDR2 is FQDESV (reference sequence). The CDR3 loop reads CASSLALSQFLVGANVLTF. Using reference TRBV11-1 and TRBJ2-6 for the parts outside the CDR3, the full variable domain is EAEVAQSPRYKITEKSQAVAFWCDPISGHATLYWYRQILGQGPELLVQFQDESVVDDSQLPKDRFSAERLKGVDSTLKIQPAELGDSAMYLCASSLALSQFLVGANVLTFGAGSRLTVL.

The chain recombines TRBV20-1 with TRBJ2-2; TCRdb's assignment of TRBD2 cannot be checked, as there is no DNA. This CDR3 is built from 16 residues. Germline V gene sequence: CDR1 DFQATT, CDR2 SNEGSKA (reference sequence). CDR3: CSARASTSGKVGELFF.

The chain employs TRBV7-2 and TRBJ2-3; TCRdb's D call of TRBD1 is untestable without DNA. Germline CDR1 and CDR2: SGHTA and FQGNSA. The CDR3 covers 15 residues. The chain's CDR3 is CASSYGQGGADTQYF.

CDR3 sequence reads: CASSLFLAGVTYEQYF. The chain has TRBV12-3 or TRBV12-4 and TRBJ2-7; TCRdb calls TRBD2, which cannot be checked without DNA. The CDR3 has 16 residues.

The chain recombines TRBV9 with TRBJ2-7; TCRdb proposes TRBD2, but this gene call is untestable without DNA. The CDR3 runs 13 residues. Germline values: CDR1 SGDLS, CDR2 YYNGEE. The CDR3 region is CASSVGPKYEQYF.

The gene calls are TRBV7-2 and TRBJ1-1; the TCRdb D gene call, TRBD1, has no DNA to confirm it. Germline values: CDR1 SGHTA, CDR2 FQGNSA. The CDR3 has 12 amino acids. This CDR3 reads CASSPRQGRAFF.